The sequence of this T cell receptor (beta chain) was determined in a study of blood T cell repertoires in COVID-19. Whole-study context: Sites in the United States, Italy and Spain provided acute and convalescent COVID-19 samples. PBMCs, B-cell-depleted T cells, or T cells were the source of the cDNA or gDNA that made up the material.

Trimming cost V 4 bases and J 1 base; bases outside gene matches: 29. The germline V gene has CDR1 MDHEN and CDR2 SYDVKM. This CDR3 is 23 amino acids long. Authors' analysis steps: Amplification from reference gene primers served as the basis for estimated nucleated cell counts. Sequencing was performed with immunoSEQ multiplex PCR; in TCRdb, only in-frame clones are kept and a portion is missing. V and J calls and clone size are copied from that table; D and trimming were computed from the DNA. Altogether some 77,000 clones are present, around nine tenths being singletons, with the ten largest covering 6.5% to 9.5%.

This clonotype was obtained from a man aged 25-40 years with acute or convalescent COVID-19. The V call is TRBV28, the J call TRBJ2-7, with 9 nucleotides matching TRBD2. Sequencing used peripheral blood. The CDR3 sequence is CASSSVSLQYPFRSGRLSYEQYF. As DNA, the CDR3 is TGTGCCAGCAGTTCCGTATCTTTACAGTATCCCTTTAGAAGCGGGAGGCTTTCCTACGAGCAGTACTTC. The variable domain in full, with the rest retrieved from reference TRBV28 and TRBJ2-7, is DVKVTQSSRYLVKRTGEKVFLECVQDMDHENMFWYRQDPGLGLRLIYFSYDVKMKEKGDIPEGYSVSREKKERFSLILESASTNQTSMYLCASSSVSLQYPFRSGRLSYEQYFGPGTRLTVT.